This section outlines one T cell receptor beta chain sequence together with its context. The method was immunoSEQ multiplex PCR; TCRdb's version includes in-frame clones alone and lacks a portion of them. The top ten clones hold 3.5% to 4.5% of a sample with under 350,000 clones, 86% of them seen once. V gave up 1 base and J gave up 2 bases, with 6 bases separating them. The CDR3 spans 13 residues. CDR1 SEHNR and CDR2 FQNEAQ come from the germline V gene (reference sequence). The entry originates in a study of blood T cell repertoires in COVID-19. Study context: T cells, B-cell-depleted T cells, or PBMCs supplied cDNA or gDNA.

V gene TRBV7-9 combines with J gene TRBJ2-7; D is uncertain. The TCR comes from a middle-aged woman with acute COVID-19. The material sequenced was PBMCs or T cells enriched from blood (not recorded which). The CDR3 protein is CASSLGGTYEQYF. The CDR3 region has the DNA TGTGCCAGCAGCTTAGGAGGAACCTACGAGCAGTACTTC.